This T cell receptor (beta chain) appears in the sequencing data of a study of persistence of HIV-infected CD4 T cells. About the study: Donors were ART-treated; their CMV- and Gag-responding CD4+ T cells were isolated.

Lysates of CMV-infected fibroblasts at 10 ug/mL stimulated these cells. Memory cells lacking CD40L and CD69 with high CD45RO were sorted. Suppressive ART was started during chronic HIV-1 infection in these adults. Study-wide results and limits: TCR oligoclonality correlated with proviral oligoclonality in the same sorted populations.

The immunoSEQ assay was version 4, run in survey mode. Template was genomic DNA at 10 ng/uL, with up to 1 ug used per sample. Repertoires were generated with immunoSEQ multiplex PCR, while TCRdb's copy carries only in-frame clones and drops some. The table has some 48,000 clones, more than 60% seen once. Concerning this clone itself: The antigen remains unidentified.

The sequence was obtained from an adult man with HIV who was CMV-seropositive. The material was CD4+ T cells sorted from PBMCs after approximately 20-hour stimulation, obtained from a patient who received antiretroviral therapy.

The CDR3 bases are TGTGCCAGCAGCTCCCGGAGGGCCGGCTCAACCTTCTATGGCTACACCTTC. Protein: CASSSRRAGSTFYGYTF. The chain employs TRBV7-8 and TRBJ1-2, with unresolved D. The CDR3 sequence is 17 residues long. CDR1 and CDR2 (germline): SGHVS, FQNEAQ. The V gene lost 4 bases and the J gene lost 4 bases, with 22 bases spanning the gap.